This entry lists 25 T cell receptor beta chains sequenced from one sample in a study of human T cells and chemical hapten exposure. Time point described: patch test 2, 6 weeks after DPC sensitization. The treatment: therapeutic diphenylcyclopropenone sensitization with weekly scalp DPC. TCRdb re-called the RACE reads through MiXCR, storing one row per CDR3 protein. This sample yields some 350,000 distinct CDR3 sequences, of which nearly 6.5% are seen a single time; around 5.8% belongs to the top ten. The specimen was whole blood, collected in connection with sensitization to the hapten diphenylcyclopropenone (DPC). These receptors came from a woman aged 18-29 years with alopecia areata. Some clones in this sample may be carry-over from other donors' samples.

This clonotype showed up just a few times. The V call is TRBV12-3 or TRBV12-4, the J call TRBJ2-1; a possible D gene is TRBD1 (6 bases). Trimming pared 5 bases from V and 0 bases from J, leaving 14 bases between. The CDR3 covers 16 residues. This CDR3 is CASSPNRGGSYNEQFF. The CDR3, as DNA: TGTGCCAGCAGTCCGAACAGAGGGGGCTCCTACAATGAGCAGTTCTTC.

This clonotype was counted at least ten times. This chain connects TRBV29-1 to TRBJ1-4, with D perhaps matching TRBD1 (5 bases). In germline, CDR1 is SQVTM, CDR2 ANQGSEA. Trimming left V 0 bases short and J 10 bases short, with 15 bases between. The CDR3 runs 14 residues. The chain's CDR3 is CSVEDGRGGTKLFF. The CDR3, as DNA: TGCAGCGTTGAAGACGGACGTGGGGGAACAAAACTGTTTTTT.

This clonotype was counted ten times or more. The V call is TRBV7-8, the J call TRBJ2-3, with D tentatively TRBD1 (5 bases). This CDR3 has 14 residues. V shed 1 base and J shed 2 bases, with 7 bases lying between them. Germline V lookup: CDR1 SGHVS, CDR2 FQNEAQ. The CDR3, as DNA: TGTGCCAGCAGCTTAGTGACAGACACAGATACGCAGTATTTT. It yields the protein CASSLVTDTDTQYF.

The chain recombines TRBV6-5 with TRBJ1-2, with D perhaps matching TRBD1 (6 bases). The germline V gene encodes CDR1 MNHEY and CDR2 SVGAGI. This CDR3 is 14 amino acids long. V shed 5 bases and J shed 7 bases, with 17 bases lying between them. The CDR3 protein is CASSPPTGFFGYTF. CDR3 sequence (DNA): TGTGCCAGCAGTCCGCCGACAGGTTTTTTTGGCTACACCTTC.

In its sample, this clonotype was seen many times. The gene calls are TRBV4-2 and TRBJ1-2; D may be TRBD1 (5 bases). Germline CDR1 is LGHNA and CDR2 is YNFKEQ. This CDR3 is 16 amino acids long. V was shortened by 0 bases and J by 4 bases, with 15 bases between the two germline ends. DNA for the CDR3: TGTGCCAGCAGCCAAGAACACCGGGGGTCTACCTATGGCTACACCTTC. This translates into CASSQEHRGSTYGYTF.

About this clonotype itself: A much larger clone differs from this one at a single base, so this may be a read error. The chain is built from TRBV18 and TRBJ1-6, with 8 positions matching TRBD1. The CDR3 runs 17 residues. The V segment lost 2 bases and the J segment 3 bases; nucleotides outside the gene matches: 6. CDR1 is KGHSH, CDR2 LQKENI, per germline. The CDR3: CASSPGDRSCYNSPLHF. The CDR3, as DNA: TGTGCCAGCTCACCAGGGGACAGGAGCTGCTATAATTCACCCCTCCACTTT.

This chain's CDR3 is CASSPDGLTNEKLFF. The CDR3 DNA reads as TGCGCCAGCAGCCCCGACGGGCTAACTAATGAAAAACTGTTTTTT. This rearrangement joins TRBV4-1 to TRBJ1-4; D is unresolved. Germline V gene lookup returns CDR1 MGHRA and CDR2 YSYEKL. This CDR3 spans 15 amino acids. The V and J ends lost 4 bases and 1 base respectively, with 10 bases between them.

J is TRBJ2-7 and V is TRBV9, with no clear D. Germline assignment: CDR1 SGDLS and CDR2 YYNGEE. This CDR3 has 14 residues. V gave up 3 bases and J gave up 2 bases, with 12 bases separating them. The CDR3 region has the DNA TGTGCCAGCAGCGCGCGACGTGAGGCCTACGAGCAGTACTTC. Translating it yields CASSARREAYEQYF.

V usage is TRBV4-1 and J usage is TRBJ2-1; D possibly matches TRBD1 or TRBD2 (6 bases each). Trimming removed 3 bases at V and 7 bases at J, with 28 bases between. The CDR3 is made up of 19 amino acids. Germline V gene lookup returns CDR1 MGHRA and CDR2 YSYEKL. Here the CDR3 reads CASSHRPRGTWALGNEQFF. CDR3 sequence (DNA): TGCGCCAGCAGCCATCGCCCACGCGGGACATGGGCGCTCGGGAATGAGCAGTTCTTC.

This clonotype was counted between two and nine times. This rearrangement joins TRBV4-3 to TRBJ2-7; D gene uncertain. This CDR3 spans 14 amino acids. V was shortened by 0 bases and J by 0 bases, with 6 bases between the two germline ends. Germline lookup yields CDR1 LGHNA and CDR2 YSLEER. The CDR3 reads CASSQELSSYEQYF. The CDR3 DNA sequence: TGCGCCAGCAGCCAAGAGTTGAGCTCCTACGAGCAGTACTTC.

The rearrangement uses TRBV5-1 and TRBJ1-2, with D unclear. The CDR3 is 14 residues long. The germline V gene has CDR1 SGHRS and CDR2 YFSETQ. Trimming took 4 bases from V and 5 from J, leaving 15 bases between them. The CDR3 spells CASSEFEDIYGYTF. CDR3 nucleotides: TGCGCCAGCAGCGAATTTGAGGATATATATGGCTACACCTTC.

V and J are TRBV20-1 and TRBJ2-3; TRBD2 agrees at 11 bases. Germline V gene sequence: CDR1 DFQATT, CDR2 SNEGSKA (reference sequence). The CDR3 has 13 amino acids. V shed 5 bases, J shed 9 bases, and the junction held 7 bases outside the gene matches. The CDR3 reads CSARPLAGGTQYF. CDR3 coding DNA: TGCAGTGCTCGGCCGCTAGCGGGGGGAACGCAGTATTTT.

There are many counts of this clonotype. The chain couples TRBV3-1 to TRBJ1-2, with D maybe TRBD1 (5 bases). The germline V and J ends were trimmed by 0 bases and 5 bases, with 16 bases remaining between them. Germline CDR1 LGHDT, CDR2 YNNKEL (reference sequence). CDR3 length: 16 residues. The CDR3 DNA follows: TGTGCCAGCAGCCAAGATTACGTACAGGACCTGTATGGCTACACCTTC. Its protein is CASSQDYVQDLYGYTF.

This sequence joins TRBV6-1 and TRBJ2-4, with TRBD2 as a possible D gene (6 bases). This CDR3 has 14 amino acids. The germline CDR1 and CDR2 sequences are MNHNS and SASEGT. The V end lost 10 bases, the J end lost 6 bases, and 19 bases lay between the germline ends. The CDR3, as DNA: TGTGCCATCTCTCCGGGCGGGACCCCAAACATTCAGTACTTC. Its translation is CAISPGGTPNIQYF.

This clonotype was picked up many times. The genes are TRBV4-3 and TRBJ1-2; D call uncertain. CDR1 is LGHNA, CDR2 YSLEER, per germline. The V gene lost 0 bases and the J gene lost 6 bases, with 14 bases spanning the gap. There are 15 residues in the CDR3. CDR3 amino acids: CASSQDSAGFDGYTF. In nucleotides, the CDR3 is TGCGCCAGCAGCCAAGACTCCGCGGGATTTGATGGCTACACCTTC.

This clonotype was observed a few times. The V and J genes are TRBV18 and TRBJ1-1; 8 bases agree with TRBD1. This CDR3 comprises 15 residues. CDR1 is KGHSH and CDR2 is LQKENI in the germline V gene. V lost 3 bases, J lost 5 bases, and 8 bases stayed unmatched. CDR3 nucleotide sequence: TGTGCCAGCTCACCCACACAGGGGGTAGGAACTGAAGCTTTCTTT. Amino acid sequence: CASSPTQGVGTEAFF.

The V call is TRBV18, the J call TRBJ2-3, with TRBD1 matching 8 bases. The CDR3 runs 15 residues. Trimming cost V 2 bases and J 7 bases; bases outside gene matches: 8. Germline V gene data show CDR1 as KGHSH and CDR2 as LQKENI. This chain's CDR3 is CASSPDDRGANTQYF. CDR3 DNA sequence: TGTGCCAGCTCACCAGATGACAGGGGAGCAAATACGCAGTATTTT.

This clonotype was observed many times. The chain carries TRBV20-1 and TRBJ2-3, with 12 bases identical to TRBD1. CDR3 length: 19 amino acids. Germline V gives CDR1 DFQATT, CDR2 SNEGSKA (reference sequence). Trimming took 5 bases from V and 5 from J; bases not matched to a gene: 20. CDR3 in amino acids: CSAAPLSPSGTGGVDTQYF. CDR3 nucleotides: TGCAGTGCTGCCCCTTTGTCCCCCTCCGGGACAGGGGGCGTAGATACGCAGTATTTT.

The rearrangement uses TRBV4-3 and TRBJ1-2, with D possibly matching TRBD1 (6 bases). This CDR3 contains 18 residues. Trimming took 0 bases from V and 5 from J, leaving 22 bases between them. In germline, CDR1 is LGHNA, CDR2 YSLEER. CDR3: CASSQDQLKGQNPYGYTF. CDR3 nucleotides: TGCGCCAGCAGCCAAGATCAATTGAAAGGACAGAACCCTTATGGCTACACCTTC.

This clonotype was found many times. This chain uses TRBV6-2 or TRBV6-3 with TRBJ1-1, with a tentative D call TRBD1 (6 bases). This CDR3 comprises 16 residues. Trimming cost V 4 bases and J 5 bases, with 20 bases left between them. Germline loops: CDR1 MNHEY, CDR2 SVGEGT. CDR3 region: CASSWSPQGRRTEAFF. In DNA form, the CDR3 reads TGTGCCAGCAGTTGGAGCCCACAGGGTCGCAGGACTGAAGCTTTCTTT.

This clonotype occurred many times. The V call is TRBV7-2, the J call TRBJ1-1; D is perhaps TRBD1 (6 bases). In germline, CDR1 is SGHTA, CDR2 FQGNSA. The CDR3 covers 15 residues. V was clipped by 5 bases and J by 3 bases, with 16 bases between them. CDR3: CASSLRQAGDTEAFF. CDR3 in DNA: TGTGCCAGCAGCCTGAGACAGGCCGGGGACACTGAAGCTTTCTTT.

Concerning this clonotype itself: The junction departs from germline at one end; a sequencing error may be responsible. The CDR3 DNA is TGTGCCAGCAGTTCCCCGACAGGGGGCAACGTCCTGACTTTC. Translation: CASSSPTGGNVLTF. The gene calls are TRBV6-5 and TRBJ2-6; TRBD1 matches 9 bases. This CDR3 spans 14 amino acids. Germline assignment: CDR1 MNHEY and CDR2 SVGAGI.

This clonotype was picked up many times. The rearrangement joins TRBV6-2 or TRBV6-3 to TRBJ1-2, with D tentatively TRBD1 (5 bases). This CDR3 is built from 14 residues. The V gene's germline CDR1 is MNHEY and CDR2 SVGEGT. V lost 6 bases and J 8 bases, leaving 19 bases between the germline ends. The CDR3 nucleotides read TGTGCCAGCAGCCCGGACACCTCTAGAGCCGGCTACACCTTC. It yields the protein CASSPDTSRAGYTF.

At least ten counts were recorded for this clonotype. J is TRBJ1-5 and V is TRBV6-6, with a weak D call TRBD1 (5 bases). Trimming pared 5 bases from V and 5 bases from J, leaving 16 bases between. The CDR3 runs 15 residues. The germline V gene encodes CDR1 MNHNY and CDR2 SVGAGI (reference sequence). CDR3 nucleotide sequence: TGTGCCAGCAGTCATGACAGTCGCCGGGATCAGCCCCAGCATTTT. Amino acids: CASSHDSRRDQPQHF.

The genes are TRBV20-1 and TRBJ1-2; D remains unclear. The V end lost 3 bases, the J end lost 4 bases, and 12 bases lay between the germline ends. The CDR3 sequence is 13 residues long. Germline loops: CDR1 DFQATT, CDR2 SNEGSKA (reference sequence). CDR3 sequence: CSARDNRGYGYTF. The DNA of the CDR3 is TGCAGTGCTAGGGATAACCGGGGCTATGGCTACACCTTC.